This TCR beta chain was identified in a study of shared clonotypes between healthy human individuals. CDR3 length equals 14 residues. V lost 4 bases, J lost 6 bases, and 9 bases stayed unmatched. The V gene's germline CDR1 is SGHRS and CDR2 YFSETQ. Assay: immunoSEQ multiplex PCR; the TCRdb copy retains only in-frame clones and omits some. The table shows roughly 2.5 million clones, with roughly 92% occurring only once. The gene calls are TRBV5-1 and TRBJ2-7, with TRBD1 identical over 8 bases. This TCR came from a man aged 18 to 30 in good health. The sample taken for sequencing was naive CD4+ T cells sorted from blood. Indicated subset: CD45RA+ positively selected. The CDR3 nucleotides read TGCGCCAGCAGCCTGACAGGGGACGGCTTCGAGCAGTACTTC. As protein: CASSLTGDGFEQYF.